Each of the 27 T cell receptor beta chains below was sequenced from the same sample in a study of blood T cell repertoires in COVID-19 (dated by TCRdb to 2018 to 2021). Libraries were made using the immunoSEQ multiplex PCR assay. Drawn from immuneACCESS, this table holds only the in-frame rearrangements with V and J called that TCRdb kept. Clones are partly lost; checked studies trace under half to an unresolved V gene and leave the rest unexplained. This sample holds fewer than 200,000 clones; roughly 79% were observed only once. The top ten hold 20% to 25% of the sample. The specimen was peripheral blood. Source of these receptors: a woman aged 80 or over with acute or convalescent COVID-19.

This clone was observed a few times. The chain couples TRBV6-5 to TRBJ2-5, with D maybe TRBD1 (5 bases). Per the germline V gene, CDR1 is MNHEY and CDR2 is SVGAGI. Deletions cut 7 bases from V and 5 bases from J, with 14 bases between. The CDR3 loop spans 13 amino acids. CDR3 sequence reads: CASTVSPGETQYF. CDR3 in DNA: TGTGCCAGCACTGTGTCCCCAGGGGAGACCCAGTACTTC.

V usage is TRBV5-6 and J usage is TRBJ1-2; 8 bases align to TRBD1. Trimming removed 3 bases from V and 4 bases from J; junction bases left unmatched: 11. The CDR3 has 16 amino acids. Looked up from germline, CDR1 is SGHDT and CDR2 is YYEEEE. The CDR3 spells CASSSGQGAGGYGYTF. The CDR3 DNA reads as TGTGCCAGCAGCTCCGGACAGGGCGCTGGTGGCTATGGCTACACCTTC.

J is TRBJ1-1 and V is TRBV5-5; 7 nucleotides match TRBD1. Germline loops: CDR1 SGHKS, CDR2 YYEKEE (reference sequence). The CDR3 is 15 amino acids. The J segment lost 1 base and the V segment lost 6 bases, leaving 9 bases of the junction unmatched. The CDR3 is CASTRDPGGNTEAFF. The CDR3 DNA reads as TGTGCCAGCACCCGGGACCCAGGGGGGAACACTGAAGCTTTCTTT.

This chain connects TRBV19 to TRBJ2-1; 8 bases align to TRBD2. CDR3 length: 14 residues. Germline V lookup: CDR1 LNHDA, CDR2 SQIVND (reference sequence). Trimming took 3 bases from V and 9 from J; bases not matched to a gene: 7. The CDR3 reads CASSMNSGSGEQFF. DNA of the CDR3: TGTGCCAGTAGTATGAACAGCGGGAGTGGTGAGCAGTTCTTC.

The rearrangement joins TRBV19 to TRBJ1-5; D uncertain. The CDR3 is 14 amino acids. Germline loops: CDR1 LNHDA, CDR2 SQIVND (reference sequence). Trimming removed 1 base from V and 5 bases from J, with 9 bases in between. The CDR3 DNA follows: TGTGCCAGTAGTATAGTGAGGGTAGATCAGCCCCAGCATTTT. Translation: CASSIVRVDQPQHF.

The chain links TRBV5-4 to TRBJ2-1; 7 nucleotides match TRBD1. CDR3 size: 15 residues. The junction had 8 bases not matched to a gene; V was cut back by 4 bases and J by 4 bases. The germline gives CDR1 SGHNT, CDR2 YYREEE (reference sequence). CDR3 DNA: TGTGCCAGCAGCCCGACGGGACAGAGATACAATGAGCAGTTCTTC. Translation gives CASSPTGQRYNEQFF.

This chain links TRBV7-9 with TRBJ1-3; the match to TRBD1 covers 8 bases. The CDR3 loop spans 16 amino acids. V lost 1 base, J lost 1 base, and 3 bases stayed unmatched. Germline V gene lookup returns CDR1 SEHNR and CDR2 FQNEAQ (reference sequence). The chain's CDR3 is CASSLGTGPSGNTIYF. In DNA form, the CDR3 reads TGTGCCAGCAGCTTAGGGACAGGGCCTTCTGGAAACACCATATATTTT.

This clone has only a few counts. The gene calls are TRBV15 and TRBJ2-2, with TRBD2 matching 7 bases. In germline, CDR1 is LNHNV, CDR2 YYDKDF (reference sequence). The V and J ends lost 3 bases and 4 bases, in that order; junction bases with no gene match: 11. This CDR3 has 17 amino acids. The DNA for the CDR3 is TGTGCCACCAGCAGGGGGTCAGGGACTACTACCACCGGGGAGCTGTTTTTT. This codes for CATSRGSGTTTTGELFF.

The chain joins TRBV29-1 to TRBJ1-1; D call uncertain. V was shortened by 4 bases and J by 0 bases, with 15 bases between the two germline ends. The germline V gene has CDR1 SQVTM and CDR2 ANQGSEA. The CDR3 sequence is 15 residues long. The CDR3 loop is CSVGPPVGMNTEAFF. Here the CDR3 DNA reads TGCAGCGTTGGCCCCCCGGTCGGGATGAACACTGAAGCTTTCTTT.

The chain links TRBV14 to TRBJ2-7; D may be TRBD2 (6 bases). The V end was cut by 4 bases, the J end by 5 bases, with 15 bases between. Per germline, CDR1 SGHDN and CDR2 FVKESK. The CDR3 extends over 14 amino acids. The CDR3: CASSRMGGSDEQYF. The CDR3 DNA reads as TGTGCCAGCAGCCGGATGGGGGGTAGTGACGAGCAGTACTTC.

The J gene is TRBJ1-5, the V gene TRBV5-1; D gene uncertain. The CDR3 covers 17 residues. Germline V gene sequence: CDR1 SGHRS, CDR2 YFSETQ. V gave up 4 bases and J gave up 0 bases, with 17 bases separating them. For the CDR3, the DNA is TGCGCCAGCAGCGCTGGAGTCGGAGTCTCTAGCAATCAGCCCCAGCATTTT. It yields the protein CASSAGVGVSSNQPQHF.

This rearrangement joins TRBV18 to TRBJ1-3, with no clear D. The CDR3 sequence is 15 residues long. V was trimmed by 3 bases and J by 4 bases, leaving 13 bases between them. The germline gives CDR1 KGHSH, CDR2 LQKENI. CDR3 nucleotides: TGTGCCAGCTCACCCATGGCTCTCGGGGGAAACACCATATATTTT. Its protein product is CASSPMALGGNTIYF.

CDR3 in amino acids: CAWSVGGASGKPYNEQFF. DNA for the CDR3: TGTGCCTGGAGTGTAGGTGGGGCTAGCGGGAAACCCTACAATGAGCAGTTCTTC. This rearrangement joins TRBV30 to TRBJ2-1; 9 bases are shared with TRBD2. The germline CDR1 and CDR2 sequences are GTSNPN and SVGIG (reference sequence). The CDR3 contains 18 residues. V trimming: 0 bases; J trimming: 2 bases; junction bases outside the gene matches: 11. The whole variable domain, remainder taken from reference TRBV30 and TRBJ2-1, is SQTIHQWPATLVQPVGSPLSLECTVEGTSNPNLYWYRQAAGRGLQLLFYSVGIGQISSEVPQNLSASRPQDRQFILSSKKLLLSDSGFYLCAWSVGGASGKPYNEQFFGPGTRLTVL.

The V and J genes are TRBV28 and TRBJ2-2; 7 nucleotides agree with TRBD2. Trimming cost V 5 bases and J 7 bases; bases outside gene matches: 13. CDR3 length: 16 amino acids. The germline CDR1 and CDR2 sequences are MDHEN and SYDVKM. Here the CDR3 reads CASSPPLGGSIGELFF. For the CDR3, the DNA is TGTGCCAGCAGTCCCCCCCTAGGCGGGAGTATCGGGGAGCTGTTTTTT.

The chain links TRBV3-1 (or the pseudogene TRBV3-2) to TRBJ2-1; 10 bases are a match to TRBD2. The trim removed 3 bases at V and 1 base at J, leaving 9 bases unmatched. Germline values: CDR1 LGHDT, CDR2 YNNKEL (reference sequence). The CDR3 sequence is 18 residues long. DNA of the CDR3: TGTGCCAGCAGCCAGGCTAGCGGGAGTATAGTATCCTACAATGAGCAGTTCTTC. Its translation: CASSQASGSIVSYNEQFF.

The J gene is TRBJ2-7, the V gene TRBV6-5, with 10 bases that match TRBD2. J was trimmed by 5 bases and V by 6 bases; bases with no gene match: 7. CDR3 length equals 14 residues. The germline V gene encodes CDR1 MNHEY and CDR2 SVGAGI. Here the CDR3 DNA reads TGTGCCAGCAGATCCGGGACTAGCGTCCACGAGCAGTACTTC. Amino acids: CASRSGTSVHEQYF.

The chain is built from TRBV7-2 and TRBJ2-7; 9 bases line up with TRBD2. Looked up from germline, CDR1 is SGHTA and CDR2 is FQGNSA. J lost 6 bases, V lost 1 base, and 7 bases had no gene match. CDR3 length equals 15 residues. For the CDR3, the DNA is TGTGCCAGCAGCTTAGTTCCGGGACTAGCAGGCGAGCAGTACTTC. Its translation is CASSLVPGLAGEQYF.

To note about this clone: Other DNA sequences in this sample translate to the same CDR3. The CDR3 coding sequence is TGTGCCAGCAGTTACCGGCCGCCCTGGACTAGCGGGAGGGTCTCCTACGAGCAGTACTTC. Its protein is CASSYRPPWTSGRVSYEQYF. The chain recombines TRBV6-2 or TRBV6-3 with TRBJ2-7; 15 bases align to TRBD2. Looked up from germline, CDR1 is MNHEY and CDR2 is SVGEGT. The CDR3 spans 20 residues. V shed 2 bases and J 0 bases; nucleotides not matched to a gene: 11.

The chain combines TRBV5-5 with TRBJ1-2, with a tentative D call TRBD1 (6 bases). Looked up from germline, CDR1 is SGHKS and CDR2 is YYEKEE (reference sequence). V was trimmed by 2 bases and J by 7 bases, leaving 12 bases between them. The CDR3 is 13 residues long. The CDR3 sequence is CASSFRGASGYTF. CDR3 DNA: TGTGCCAGCAGCTTTCGGGGGGCAAGTGGCTACACCTTC.

The chain employs TRBV5-1 and TRBJ2-3, with 8 bases lining up with TRBD2. The CDR3 has 15 amino acids. Germline values: CDR1 SGHRS, CDR2 YFSETQ. Trimming removed 3 bases from V and 1 base from J; junction bases left unmatched: 4. In nucleotides, the CDR3 is TGCGCCAGCAGCTCAAGCGGGAGTGGCACAGATACGCAGTATTTT. Translating gives CASSSSGSGTDTQYF.

The V call is TRBV9, the J call TRBJ2-2; D might be TRBD1 (5 bases). CDR3 size: 12 residues. Germline-derived CDR1 and CDR2 are SGDLS and YYNGEE. Trimming removed 4 bases at V and 7 bases at J, with 8 bases between. The CDR3 nucleotides are TGTGCCAGCAGCAAGGACAACGGGGAGCTGTTTTTT. This gives the protein CASSKDNGELFF.

This clone has just one count. The chain joins TRBV7-8 to TRBJ1-6, with no clear D. Trimming took 5 bases from V and 8 from J, leaving 10 bases between them. Germline-derived CDR1 and CDR2 are SGHVS and FQNEAQ. The CDR3 is 13 residues long. The CDR3: CASSRSRDSPLHF. DNA of the CDR3: TGTGCCAGCAGCCGGAGCCGGGATTCACCCCTCCACTTT.

This chain links TRBV18 with TRBJ2-7; possibly TRBD1 for D (7 bases). Germline V lookup: CDR1 KGHSH, CDR2 LQKENI. The CDR3 extends over 15 amino acids. V lost 6 bases to trimming and J lost 4 bases, with 19 bases between them. The CDR3, as DNA: TGTGCCAGCTCCCGGGGGACAGAACCATTATACGAGCAGTACTTC. Translation gives CASSRGTEPLYEQYF.

In DNA form, the CDR3 reads TGTGCCATCACGGGACTAGCGGGAGCAGGCGAGCAGTACTTC. It encodes CAITGLAGAGEQYF. The J gene is TRBJ2-7, the V gene TRBV10-3; 14 bases agree with TRBD2. This CDR3 region has 14 residues. From germline, CDR1 is ENHRY and CDR2 SYGVKD. V was clipped by 7 bases and J by 6 bases; unmatched bases: 5.

This clone turned up a few times. J is TRBJ2-7 and V is TRBV4-3, with 7 positions matching TRBD2. The V gene's germline CDR1 is LGHNA and CDR2 YSLEER. The V segment lost 0 bases and the J segment 2 bases; nucleotides outside the gene matches: 7. The CDR3 runs to 16 residues. CDR3 in amino acids: CASSQEWLAATYEQYF. CDR3 coding DNA: TGCGCCAGCAGCCAAGAGTGGCTAGCGGCAACCTACGAGCAGTACTTC.

The gene calls are TRBV5-5 and TRBJ1-3; perhaps TRBD1 as D (5 bases). This CDR3 contains 16 residues. Per germline, CDR1 SGHKS and CDR2 YYEKEE (reference sequence). Trimming stripped 2 bases from V and 0 bases from J, with 12 bases between. The DNA for the CDR3 is TGTGCCAGCAGCTTCGGGGGTACGAACTCTGGAAACACCATATATTTT. It specifies CASSFGGTNSGNTIYF.

The chain is built from TRBV10-3 and TRBJ2-2; 8 bases align to TRBD2. CDR3 length equals 17 residues. The V gene's germline CDR1 is ENHRY and CDR2 SYGVKD. Germline trimming cut 0 bases from V and 1 base from J; bases unmatched to any gene: 4. Here the CDR3 reads CAISESRGLENTGELFF. The CDR3 region has the DNA TGTGCCATCAGTGAGTCGAGGGGACTAGAGAACACCGGGGAGCTGTTTTTT.